The T cell receptor beta chain under discussion was sequenced for a study of blood T cell repertoires in COVID-19. Study details: The United States, Italy and Spain provided the acute and convalescent COVID-19 samples. PBMCs, B-cell-depleted T cells, or T cells provided the cDNA or gDNA that made up the material.

Per the original data handling: Estimated nucleated cell counts came from reference gene primer amplification. Sequencing used immunoSEQ multiplex PCR; TCRdb keeps in-frame clones, though not all of them. V and J calls and clone size are given by that table; D and trimming were obtained from the DNA. The sample yields about 67,000 clones, 80% to 90% seen once. This CDR3 region has 14 residues. Trimming cost V 8 bases and J 12 bases; bases outside gene matches: 12. CDR1 is SGHAT and CDR2 is FQNNGV in the germline V gene. Sequencing input: peripheral blood. The receptor's source is a man between 50 and 59 years old with active COVID-19. This chain links TRBV11-2 with TRBJ2-1; the match to TRBD2 covers 11 bases. CDR3 sequence: CASQGIAGGPVQFF. The CDR3 nucleotides read TGTGCCAGCCAGGGAATAGCGGGAGGGCCGGTGCAGTTCTTC.